This T cell receptor beta chain was retrieved from a study of blood T cells in healthy people across ages. Sample-barcoded 5' priming and a J-beta primer mix drove a second PCR of roughly 6 to 12 cycles. A single record per CDR3 protein comes from TCRdb applying MiXCR to the 5' RACE reads. The repertoire holds 600,000 or so distinct CDR3 sequences, with around a fifth as singletons. Remarks on this clonotype: The CDR3 ends on some other residue instead of the conserved phenylalanine or tryptophan, so this is likely a read error.

Sequencing used blood. This TCR came from an older man in good health.

The CDR3 region has the DNA TGTGCCAGCAGGGGACCCTCTCAGGGGGCAAGCTACAATGAGCAGTTCCTC. Its translation is CASRGPSQGASYNEQFL. This chain links TRBV6-1 with TRBJ2-1; TRBD1 agrees at 8 bases. Trimming cost V 6 bases and J 3 bases; bases outside gene matches: 13. CDR1 is MNHNS, CDR2 SASEGT, per germline. The CDR3 contains 17 residues.